Below are 8 T cell receptor beta chains sequenced from a single sample in a study of CD8 T cells in ankylosing spondylitis. Using its own MiXCR run on the 5' RACE reads, TCRdb lists one record per CDR3 protein. The table includes approximately 35,000 distinct CDR3 sequences, 10% to 15% detected once. Sequenced sample: synovial fluid, either unsorted or a sorted T cell fraction (not recorded which). The receptors stem from a male donor with ankylosing spondylitis.

This clonotype was recorded many times. The chain couples TRBV12-3 or TRBV12-4 to TRBJ2-3; TRBD2 agrees at 7 bases. The V gene end was trimmed by 7 bases and the J gene end by 7 bases; junction bases not matched to a gene: 23. The CDR3 extends over 18 amino acids. CDR3 nucleotide sequence: TGTGCCAGCACCCTAAGTGAAGGGGAGGGTCCTATTGTATATACGCAGTATTTT. Translated, it gives CASTLSEGEGPIVYTQYF.

This chain connects TRBV4-3 to TRBJ2-3; TRBD1 matches at 7 bases. V lost 4 bases and J lost 0; bases outside the gene matches: 10. The CDR3 consists of 17 residues. The germline gives CDR1 LGHNA, CDR2 YSLEER. The CDR3: CASSLGTAIVSTDTQYF. CDR3 DNA: TGCGCCAGCAGCCTCGGGACAGCCATCGTTAGCACAGATACGCAGTATTTT.

This clonotype was seen many times. For the CDR3, the DNA is TGTGCCAGCAGCCGTTCTCCGGGGACGGCTGCTTTCTTT. Its protein is CASSRSPGTAAFF. The V and J genes are TRBV9 and TRBJ1-1; D perhaps matches TRBD1 (5 bases). V was pared by 4 bases and J by 11 bases, with 18 bases between. CDR3 length equals 13 residues. CDR1 and CDR2 from the germline V gene are SGDLS and YYNGEE.

This clonotype was picked up a small number of times. The gene calls are TRBV20-1 and TRBJ2-1, with D perhaps being TRBD1 or TRBD2 (5 bases each). Trimming took 1 base from V and 5 from J, leaving 18 bases between them. The CDR3 is 16 residues long. Germline V gene lookup returns CDR1 DFQATT and CDR2 SNEGSKA (reference sequence). CDR3 sequence (DNA): TGCAGTGCTAGAGTTCCCGGGACCTTACCCAACAATGAGCAGTTCTTC. Translating it yields CSARVPGTLPNNEQFF.

In its sample, this clonotype was seen many times. J is TRBJ2-3 and V is TRBV6-1; perhaps TRBD2 as D (7 bases). V was shortened by 8 bases and J by 3 bases, with 12 bases between the two germline ends. CDR3 length: 13 residues. CDR1 MNHNS and CDR2 SASEGT come from the germline V gene. CDR3 DNA: TGTGCCAGCGGGGGGGGCGAGACAGATACGCAGTATTTT. Amino acids: CASGGGETDTQYF.

This clonotype was seen at least ten times. The V and J genes are TRBV20-1 and TRBJ2-2; 9 bases align to TRBD1. There are 13 residues in the CDR3. V gave up 6 bases and J gave up 4 bases; unmatched junction bases: 3. Germline V gene sequence: CDR1 DFQATT, CDR2 SNEGSKA (reference sequence). The CDR3 DNA reads TGCAGTGCCAGGACAGGGGTCACCGGGGAGCTGTTTTTT. Amino acids: CSARTGVTGELFF.

The V call is TRBV12-3 or TRBV12-4, the J call TRBJ2-5; perhaps TRBD1 as D (5 bases). The CDR3 consists of 12 residues. The ends were cut back, 6 bases at V and 7 bases at J, with 12 bases in the middle. This CDR3 reads CASRSGFLTQYF. The DNA of the CDR3 is TGTGCCAGCAGGTCAGGGTTCCTGACCCAGTACTTC.

Ten or more counts support this clonotype. The rearrangement joins TRBV29-1 to TRBJ2-7, with D tentatively TRBD1 (7 bases). The CDR3 runs to 13 residues. V was trimmed by 7 bases and J by 4 bases, leaving 17 bases between them. In germline, CDR1 is SQVTM, CDR2 ANQGSEA. The DNA of the CDR3 is TGCAGCGCATCCCAGGGGGAGGAGTACGAGCAGTACTTC. This gives the protein CSASQGEEYEQYF.